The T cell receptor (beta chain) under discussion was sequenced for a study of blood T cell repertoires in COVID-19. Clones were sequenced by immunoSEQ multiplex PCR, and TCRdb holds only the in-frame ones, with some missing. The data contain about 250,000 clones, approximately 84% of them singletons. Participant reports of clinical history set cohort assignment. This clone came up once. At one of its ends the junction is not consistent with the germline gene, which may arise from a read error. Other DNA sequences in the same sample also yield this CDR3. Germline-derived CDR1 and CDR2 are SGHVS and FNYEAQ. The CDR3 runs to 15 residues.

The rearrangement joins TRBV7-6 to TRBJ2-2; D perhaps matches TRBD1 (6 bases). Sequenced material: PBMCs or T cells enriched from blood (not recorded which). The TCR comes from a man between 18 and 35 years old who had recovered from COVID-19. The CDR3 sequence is CASSLAGPGAGELFF. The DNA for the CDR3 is TGCGCCAGCAGCTTAGCAGGTCCAGGGGCCGGGGAGCTGTTTTTT.